Sequencing of this T cell receptor (beta chain) was carried out in a study of blood T cells in healthy people across ages. V was shortened by 4 bases and J by 3 bases, with 10 bases between the two germline ends. In germline, CDR1 is MNHNS, CDR2 SASEGT. This CDR3 region has 15 residues. Through a sample-barcoded 5' primer and a J-beta primer mix, a second PCR was run for roughly 7 to 11 cycles. The study obtained at least 3 million CDR3-containing paired-end reads from every sample. TCRdb re-called the 5' RACE reads through MiXCR, storing one row per CDR3 protein. The sample contains roughly 1,300,000 distinct CDR3 sequences, around 55% of which appear only once.

This receptor was taken from a man between 18 and 29 years old in good health. V and J are TRBV6-1 and TRBJ2-6; tentative D call: TRBD1 (6 bases). The sample was blood. CDR3 in amino acids: CASSGTALGANVLTF. CDR3 bases: TGTGCCAGCAGTGGGACAGCCCTTGGGGCCAACGTCCTGACTTTC.